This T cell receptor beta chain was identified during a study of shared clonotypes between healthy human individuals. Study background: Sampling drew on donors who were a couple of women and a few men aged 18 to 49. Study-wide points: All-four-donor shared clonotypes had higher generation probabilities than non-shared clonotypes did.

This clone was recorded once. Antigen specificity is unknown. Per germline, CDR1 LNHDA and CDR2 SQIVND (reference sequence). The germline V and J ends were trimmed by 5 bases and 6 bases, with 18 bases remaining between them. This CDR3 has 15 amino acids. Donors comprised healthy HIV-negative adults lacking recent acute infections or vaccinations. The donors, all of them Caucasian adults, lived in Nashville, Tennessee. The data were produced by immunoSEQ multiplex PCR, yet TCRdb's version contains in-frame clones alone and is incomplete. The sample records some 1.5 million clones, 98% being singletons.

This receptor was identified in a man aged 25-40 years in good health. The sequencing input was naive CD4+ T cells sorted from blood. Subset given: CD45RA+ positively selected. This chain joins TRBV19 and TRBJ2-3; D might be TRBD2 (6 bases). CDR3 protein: CASSLLAAKSDTQYF. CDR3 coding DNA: TGTGCCAGTAGTCTATTAGCGGCCAAGTCGGATACGCAGTATTTT.